Given below is one T cell receptor (beta chain) in context. Its antigen is still unknown. This sample was included in a study of T cells expressing NK-cell markers. At the level of the study: One of the eight sequenced donors was seronegative, whereas the other seven were HCMV-seropositive. Overall study results and limits: No clear determination of HCMV specificity was made for expanded NKG2C+ T cell clones.

TCRdb reprocessed the 5' RACE reads, with one entry per CDR3 protein and no DNA. The table for this sample gives about 160,000 distinct CDR3 sequences. This TCR came from a man aged 18-70 years in good health. Sequenced sample: blood T cells: a sorted CD56 or NKG2C T cell subset, CD4+ or CD8+ T cells, or bulk PBMC T cells (not recorded which).

The chain's CDR3 is CASSPGTGIEQYF. The V call is TRBV6-2 or TRBV6-3, the J call TRBJ2-7; TCRdb calls TRBD1, which cannot be checked without DNA. Germline V gives CDR1 MNHEY, CDR2 SVGEGT. The CDR3 is 13 residues long.